Shown below are 13 T cell receptor beta chains from a single sample sequenced in a study of blood T cell repertoires in COVID-19. Clones were read by immunoSEQ multiplex PCR, and TCRdb kept only the in-frame ones, dropping some. The sample records a few hundred thousand clones, approximately 90% being singletons. Sequencing used PBMCs or T cells enriched from blood (not recorded which). The receptors originated from a man between 18 and 29 years old with acute COVID-19.

V usage is TRBV7-2 and J usage is TRBJ1-1; D gene uncertain. V was shortened by 3 bases and J by 1 base, with 12 bases between the two germline ends. Germline values: CDR1 SGHTA, CDR2 FQGNSA. The CDR3 covers 15 residues. The DNA of the CDR3 is TGTGCCAGCAGCTTGTCGGGTTTCGGGAACACTGAAGCTTTCTTT. This codes for CASSLSGFGNTEAFF.

The V call is TRBV27, the J call TRBJ1-5, with 8 bases identical to TRBD1. Losses at the gene ends were 2 bases for V and 4 bases for J; bases not matched to a gene: 4. This CDR3 comprises 15 residues. From germline, CDR1 is MNHEY and CDR2 SMNVEV (reference sequence). The CDR3 DNA reads as TGTGCCAGCAGTTTACAGGGGGCTTTTAATCAGCCCCAGCATTTT. It specifies CASSLQGAFNQPQHF.

CDR3 nucleotides: TGTGCCAGCAGTTTACCGGACAAAGGCTATGGCTACACCTTC. Amino acid sequence: CASSLPDKGYGYTF. The rearrangement links TRBV28 to TRBJ1-2; weak D call: TRBD1 (5 bases). Germline CDR1 and CDR2: MDHEN and SYDVKM. The V gene lost 2 bases and the J gene lost 4 bases, with 11 bases spanning the gap. This CDR3 has 14 residues.

The chain has TRBV5-5 and TRBJ2-7; D possibly corresponds to TRBD2 (5 bases). Germline values: CDR1 SGHKS, CDR2 YYEKEE (reference sequence). V lost 0 bases and J 1 base, leaving 14 bases between the germline ends. The CDR3 is made up of 16 amino acids. CDR3 DNA: TGTGCCAGCAGCTTGGATCCCAGCGGCTCATCCTACGAGCAGTACTTC. This translates into CASSLDPSGSSYEQYF.

The gene calls are TRBV7-9 and TRBJ1-1; a possible D gene is TRBD1 (6 bases). The CDR3 runs 12 residues. The V end lost 5 bases, the J end lost 7 bases, and 11 bases lay between the germline ends. The germline CDR1 and CDR2 sequences are SEHNR and FQNEAQ (reference sequence). CDR3 bases: TGTGCCAGCAGCGTGCAGGGGATTGAAGCTTTCTTT. The encoded protein is CASSVQGIEAFF.

V and J are TRBV5-1 and TRBJ1-2; perhaps TRBD1 as D (6 bases). CDR1 SGHRS and CDR2 YFSETQ come from the germline V gene. V shed 0 bases and J shed 4 bases, with 7 bases lying between them. This CDR3 region has 13 residues. For the CDR3, the DNA is TGCGCCAGCAGCTTGGAGGACAGCTATGGCTACACCTTC. This translates into CASSLEDSYGYTF.

The chain carries TRBV12-5 and TRBJ2-1; 13 bases align to TRBD2. This CDR3 is 17 amino acids long. Looked up from germline, CDR1 is LGHNT and CDR2 is FRNRAP. Trimming removed 1 base from V and 8 bases from J; junction bases left unmatched: 8. The CDR3 sequence: CASGLDWTSGRTDEQFF. The CDR3 region has the DNA TGTGCTAGTGGTTTGGACTGGACTAGCGGGAGAACGGATGAGCAGTTCTTC.

The chain combines TRBV3-1 (or the pseudogene TRBV3-2) with TRBJ2-3; the D gene is possibly TRBD1 (6 bases). The CDR3 has 18 amino acids. CDR1 and CDR2 (germline): LGHDT, YNNKEL (reference sequence). V was trimmed by 0 bases and J by 1 base, leaving 17 bases between them. CDR3 bases: TGTGCCAGCAGCCAAGATCCCCTCCGGGACAAATGCACAGATACGCAGTATTTT. Residues: CASSQDPLRDKCTDTQYF.

The chain employs TRBV11-3 and TRBJ1-2; 9 bases align to TRBD1. The CDR3 consists of 17 residues. Germline assignment: CDR1 SGHNT and CDR2 YENEEA. V lost 4 bases to trimming and J lost 8 bases; unmatched junction nucleotides: 17. CDR3 residues: CASSSLQTTGTGSGYTF. CDR3 nucleotide sequence: TGTGCCAGCAGCTCGCTTCAAACGACCGGGACAGGGTCGGGCTACACCTTC.

The chain is built from TRBV9 and TRBJ1-2; D gene unclear. The V end lost 6 bases, the J end lost 4 bases, and 31 bases lay between the germline ends. The CDR3 runs 19 residues. Germline CDR1 and CDR2: SGDLS and YYNGEE. This chain's CDR3 is CASTPIDVSFGGTFYGYTF. CDR3 DNA sequence: TGTGCCAGCACCCCAATCGACGTTTCATTTGGAGGAACATTCTATGGCTACACCTTC.

The CDR3 loop reads CASSPTREEEKLFF. The CDR3 DNA sequence: TGTGCCAGCAGCCCGACCCGGGAGGAGGAAAAACTGTTTTTT. This chain connects TRBV7-9 to TRBJ1-4; D remains ambiguous. Trimming took 5 bases from V and 8 from J, leaving 15 bases between them. In germline, CDR1 is SEHNR, CDR2 FQNEAQ (reference sequence). The CDR3 is made up of 14 amino acids.

This clone turned up a few times. The chain links TRBV20-1 to TRBJ2-1, with D uncertain. The germline V gene has CDR1 DFQATT and CDR2 SNEGSKA (reference sequence). Trimming took off 7 bases at V and 8 bases at J, with 12 bases between the two ends. The length of the CDR3 is 11 residues. CDR3 amino acids: CSGSAVHEQFF. The DNA of the CDR3 is TGCAGTGGAAGTGCGGTCCATGAGCAGTTCTTC.

The chain has TRBV5-1 and TRBJ2-7, with unresolved D. The CDR3 is 17 residues long. CDR1 is SGHRS, CDR2 YFSETQ, per germline. V was cut by 4 bases and J by 11 bases, with 31 bases left in between. CDR3 coding DNA: TGCGCCAGCAGCGCAGAAAGTGTCGCCACGGGTCCCATACGTGAGTACTTC. It translates to CASSAESVATGPIREYF.